This T cell receptor (beta chain) came from a study of cytomegalovirus exposure and HLA in healthy donors. Study-wide background: The study's early data release held some 85 million unique TCRs from HLA-typed donors.

Notes on the study in general: HLA restriction was apparent for most CMV-associated TCR beta chains in a later analysis.

Concerning this clone: Its matching antigen is unknown.

13 Jbeta primers and 60 Vbeta primers were used for the PCR. The method was immunoSEQ multiplex PCR; TCRdb's version includes in-frame clones alone and lacks a portion of them. The data hold 130,000 to 150,000 clones, with around 78% observed a single time. Germline assignment: CDR1 MGHDK and CDR2 SYGVNS. After removal of 1 base from V and 0 bases from J, the junction contained 2 bases not matched to a gene. CDR3 size: 15 residues. Sequences were obtained from PBMCs. The chain is built from TRBV25-1 and TRBJ1-2; 7 bases map to TRBD1. This receptor was identified in a male donor in good health and CMV-seronegative. CDR3: CASSELDRANYGYTF. CDR3 DNA: TGTGCCAGCAGTGAATTAGACAGGGCTAACTATGGCTACACCTTC.